The entry below gives a single TCR beta chain sequence along with its context. What it recognizes is unknown. One end of the junction fails to match germline, which may point to a read error. This sample was taken from a study of blood T cells in healthy people across ages. Study-wide results and limits: Considered underestimates were the diversity estimates obtained from one million T cells.

Healthy Caucasian individuals from Russia aged about 6 to 90 served as donors. Through a sample-barcoded 5' primer and a J-beta primer mix, a second PCR was run for about 6 to 11 cycles. TCRdb re-derived calls from the 5' RACE reads in MiXCR, one entry per CDR3 protein. The sample has nearly 800,000 distinct CDR3 sequences, around a quarter seen once. Germline lookup yields CDR1 SGHRS and CDR2 YFSETQ. The CDR3 length is 13 residues. A further study also used this sample, focusing on T cells of mothers and their children. From that paper: A few healthy Caucasian mothers and their six children were the donors.

What was sequenced was blood. The source of this sequence is a boy between 5 and 17 years old in good health. This rearrangement joins TRBV5-1 to TRBJ2-5; D not certain. The CDR3 nucleotides are TGCGCCAGCAGCTTGGTTGTTGGAGAGTCCCAGTACTTC. Translation gives CASSLVVGESQYF.